This is a list of T cell receptor beta chains from one sample in a study of spatial heterogeneity in lung cancer. In TCRdb, the 5' RACE reads were re-called with MiXCR into one record per CDR3 protein. The sample gives 39,000 or so distinct CDR3 sequences, roughly 8% of which show up once; around 30% is in the top ten. Here the sequenced sample was PBMCs, taken at surgery. These receptors were taken from a male donor with early-stage non-small cell lung cancer. Both conserved end residues are part of each CDR3. D genes are given only for firm matches. Some rows mark clone size as missing; the rest say once, few, many or name a class of expanded clone.

abundance: .
j_gene: TRBJ2-3
d_gene: .
v_gene: TRBV27
len: 13
CDR3nt: TGTGCCAGCAGTTCTCCCGGCACAGATACGCAGTATTTT
CDR3aa: CASSSPGTDTQYF

abundance: many
j_gene: TRBJ2-3
d_gene: TRBD2
v_gene: TRBV2
len: 15
CDR3nt: TGTGCCAGCAGTACTAGCGGGAGGGCCCGGGATACGCAGTATTTT
CDR3aa: CASSTSGRARDTQYF

abundance: .
j_gene: TRBJ2-3
d_gene: .
v_gene: TRBV7-9
len: 12
CDR3nt: TGTGCCAGCAGCTTAAGAGAAGATACGCAGTATTTT
CDR3aa: CASSLREDTQYF

abundance: .
j_gene: TRBJ2-5
d_gene: TRBD1
v_gene: TRBV10-2
len: 12
CDR3nt: TGCGCCAGCTGGGACAGGCCAGAGACCCAGTACTTC
CDR3aa: CASWDRPETQYF

abundance: few
j_gene: TRBJ1-6
d_gene: .
v_gene: TRBV20-1
len: 15
CDR3nt: TGCAGTGCTAGAGACGACAGTGCCTATAATTCACCCCTCCACTTT
CDR3aa: CSARDDSAYNSPLHF

abundance: many
j_gene: TRBJ2-6
d_gene: TRBD1
v_gene: TRBV6-2/TRBV6-3
len: 16
CDR3nt: TGTGCCAGCAGTGCACAGGGGGCGTCTGGGGCCAACGTCCTGACTTTC
CDR3aa: CASSAQGASGANVLTF

abundance: few
j_gene: TRBJ2-3
d_gene: .
v_gene: TRBV27
len: 14
CDR3nt: TGTGCCAGCAGTTTATCGGCCGGCACAGATACGCAGTATTTT
CDR3aa: CASSLSAGTDTQYF

abundance: few
j_gene: TRBJ1-5
d_gene: .
v_gene: TRBV9
len: 16
CDR3nt: TGTGCCAGCAGCCCAGGGTATGGGGCTGGCAATCAGCCCCAGCATTTT
CDR3aa: CASSPGYGAGNQPQHF

abundance: few
j_gene: TRBJ2-6
d_gene: .
v_gene: TRBV7-2
len: 16
CDR3nt: TGTGCCAGCAGCCCGTGGCGGTCCTCTGGGGCCAACGTCCTGACTTTC
CDR3aa: CASSPWRSSGANVLTF

abundance: .
j_gene: TRBJ2-2
d_gene: .
v_gene: TRBV7-2
len: 13
CDR3nt: TGTGCCAGCAGCGCAATGGGTCCCGGGGAGCTGTTTTTT
CDR3aa: CASSAMGPGELFF

abundance: few
j_gene: TRBJ1-3
d_gene: .
v_gene: TRBV7-3
len: 15
CDR3nt: TGTGCCAGCAGCTTAAGTACCAACTCTGGAAACACCATATATTTT
CDR3aa: CASSLSTNSGNTIYF

abundance: few
j_gene: TRBJ2-1
d_gene: TRBD2
v_gene: TRBV5-7
len: 16
CDR3nt: TGTGCCAGCGGTAGCGGGAGATCCCCCCGTCCCAATGAGCAGTTCTTC
CDR3aa: CASGSGRSPRPNEQFF

abundance: .
j_gene: TRBJ2-2
d_gene: .
v_gene: TRBV12-3/TRBV12-4
len: 10
CDR3nt: TGTGCCAGCCGGGGCGGGGAGCTGTTTTTT
CDR3aa: CASRGGELFF

abundance: many
j_gene: TRBJ1-1
d_gene: .
v_gene: TRBV7-9
len: 13
CDR3nt: TGTGCCAGCAGCAACCGAGGACCCTCTGAAGCTTTCTTT
CDR3aa: CASSNRGPSEAFF

abundance: many
j_gene: TRBJ1-4
d_gene: .
v_gene: TRBV11-3
len: 16
CDR3nt: TGTGCCAGCAGCTTAGGCGATGCGGGTAAAAATGAAAAACTGTTTTTT
CDR3aa: CASSLGDAGKNEKLFF

abundance: .
j_gene: TRBJ2-2
d_gene: .
v_gene: TRBV6-2/TRBV6-3
len: 15
CDR3nt: TGTGCCAGCAGTTACTTTACAGGGAACACCGGGGAGCTGTTTTTT
CDR3aa: CASSYFTGNTGELFF

abundance: .
j_gene: TRBJ1-4
d_gene: TRBD1
v_gene: TRBV7-9
len: 15
CDR3nt: TGTGCCAGCAGGACTGGACAGGGTCCAAGTGAAAAACTGTTTTTT
CDR3aa: CASRTGQGPSEKLFF

abundance: many
j_gene: TRBJ2-3
d_gene: TRBD2
v_gene: TRBV7-2
len: 15
CDR3nt: TGTGCCAGCAGCTTTCTAGCGGGAGGAACAGATACGCAGTATTTT
CDR3aa: CASSFLAGGTDTQYF

abundance: many
j_gene: TRBJ2-1
d_gene: TRBD1
v_gene: TRBV7-9
len: 14
CDR3nt: TGTGCCAGCGGCTCGGACAGGGGGCGCAATGAGCAGTTCTTC
CDR3aa: CASGSDRGRNEQFF

abundance: .
j_gene: TRBJ1-1
d_gene: .
v_gene: TRBV20-1
len: 17
CDR3nt: TGCAGTGCTAGAGATCCGGGGATGGGATACATGAACACTGAAGCTTTCTTT
CDR3aa: CSARDPGMGYMNTEAFF

abundance: many
j_gene: TRBJ2-1
d_gene: .
v_gene: TRBV6-1
len: 13
CDR3nt: TGTGCCAGCAGTCCCGGACTGTACAATGAGCAGTTCTTC
CDR3aa: CASSPGLYNEQFF

abundance: few
j_gene: TRBJ2-1
d_gene: TRBD2
v_gene: TRBV7-3
len: 13
CDR3nt: TGTGCCAGCAGCTCTACTAGCGCAAATGAGCAGTTCTTC
CDR3aa: CASSSTSANEQFF

abundance: many
j_gene: TRBJ1-1
d_gene: .
v_gene: TRBV24-1
len: 16
CDR3nt: TGTGCCACCAGTGGCTTGCAGGGGAATGGGAACACTGAAGCTTTCTTT
CDR3aa: CATSGLQGNGNTEAFF

abundance: many
j_gene: TRBJ1-2
d_gene: TRBD1
v_gene: TRBV27
len: 14
CDR3nt: TGTGCCAGCAGTACTCGACAGGGGAACTATGGCTACACCTTC
CDR3aa: CASSTRQGNYGYTF

abundance: .
j_gene: TRBJ1-2
d_gene: .
v_gene: TRBV12-3/TRBV12-4
len: 13
CDR3nt: TGTGCCAGCAGTTTTACTGACAGCCGGGGCTACACCTTC
CDR3aa: CASSFTDSRGYTF

abundance: few
j_gene: TRBJ1-1
d_gene: .
v_gene: TRBV5-1
len: 18
CDR3nt: TGCGCCAGCAGCTTGGTGGCAGGGGCCTTAATTGCGGACACTGAAGCTTTCTTT
CDR3aa: CASSLVAGALIADTEAFF

abundance: many
j_gene: TRBJ1-2
d_gene: .
v_gene: TRBV6-5
len: 15
CDR3nt: TGTGCCAGCAGTTACGACGCAGCCCTCGTCTATGGCTACACCTTC
CDR3aa: CASSYDAALVYGYTF

abundance: many
j_gene: TRBJ2-5
d_gene: .
v_gene: TRBV3-1
len: 14
CDR3nt: TGTGCCAGCAGCCAAGACGACTACCAAGAGACCCAGTACTTC
CDR3aa: CASSQDDYQETQYF

abundance: few
j_gene: TRBJ2-1
d_gene: TRBD2
v_gene: TRBV5-1
len: 15
CDR3nt: TGCGCCAGCAGCTCCTTAGCGGGATCCTACAATGAGCAGTTCTTC
CDR3aa: CASSSLAGSYNEQFF

abundance: many
j_gene: TRBJ1-2
d_gene: .
v_gene: TRBV28
len: 13
CDR3nt: TGTGCCAGCAGTTGGAGGCGGAGCTATGGCTACACCTTC
CDR3aa: CASSWRRSYGYTF

abundance: many
j_gene: TRBJ1-1
d_gene: .
v_gene: TRBV7-2
len: 15
CDR3nt: TGTGCCAGCAGCTTAGATTACAACATGAACACTGAAGCTTTCTTT
CDR3aa: CASSLDYNMNTEAFF

abundance: few
j_gene: TRBJ2-1
d_gene: .
v_gene: TRBV19
len: 15
CDR3nt: TGTGCCAGTAGTATGGGAACAGCCAACTACAATGAGCAGTTCTTC
CDR3aa: CASSMGTANYNEQFF

abundance: few
j_gene: TRBJ2-7
d_gene: .
v_gene: TRBV19
len: 16
CDR3nt: TGTGCCAGTACCCCATTTCGGCGCGTTATAAGAAACGAGCAGTACTTC
CDR3aa: CASTPFRRVIRNEQYF

abundance: many
j_gene: TRBJ2-5
d_gene: .
v_gene: TRBV2
len: 11
CDR3nt: TGTGCCAGCAGTGACGAGGAGACCCAGTACTTC
CDR3aa: CASSDEETQYF

abundance: few
j_gene: TRBJ2-3
d_gene: TRBD1
v_gene: TRBV27
len: 15
CDR3nt: TGTGCCAGCAGACTCCCGGGACAGGGGACAGATACGCAGTATTTT
CDR3aa: CASRLPGQGTDTQYF

abundance: many
j_gene: TRBJ1-2
d_gene: TRBD1
v_gene: TRBV7-9
len: 16
CDR3nt: TGTGCCAGCAGCGACCCGACAGGGGGCGCGGGCTATGGCTACACCTTC
CDR3aa: CASSDPTGGAGYGYTF

abundance: many
j_gene: TRBJ2-5
d_gene: .
v_gene: TRBV11-2
len: 15
CDR3nt: TGTGCCAGCAGCCCAAACGGAGTGAGGCAAGAGACCCAGTACTTC
CDR3aa: CASSPNGVRQETQYF

abundance: few
j_gene: TRBJ2-5
d_gene: .
v_gene: TRBV3-1
len: 11
CDR3nt: TGTGCCAGCAGCCAAACGCAGACCCAGTACTTC
CDR3aa: CASSQTQTQYF

abundance: .
j_gene: TRBJ2-1
d_gene: .
v_gene: TRBV30
len: 11
CDR3nt: TGTGCCTGGAGTCAAAACAATGAGCAGTTCTTC
CDR3aa: CAWSQNNEQFF

abundance: .
j_gene: TRBJ1-2
d_gene: .
v_gene: TRBV6-2/TRBV6-3
len: 20
CDR3nt: TGTGCCAGCAGTTACCCTAGCCGGGGGCAGCGACTACCAGCTAACTATGGCTACACCTTC
CDR3aa: CASSYPSRGQRLPANYGYTF

abundance: .
j_gene: TRBJ2-4
d_gene: TRBD1
v_gene: TRBV29-1
len: 14
CDR3nt: TGCAGCGTTGAAGGCGGGACAGGGAGAAACATTCAGTACTTC
CDR3aa: CSVEGGTGRNIQYF

abundance: .
j_gene: TRBJ2-3
d_gene: .
v_gene: TRBV5-1
len: 15
CDR3nt: TGCGCCAGCAGCTTAGAGGGCATCTCCACAGATGCGCAGTATTTT
CDR3aa: CASSLEGISTDAQYF

abundance: many
j_gene: TRBJ2-1
d_gene: .
v_gene: TRBV29-1
len: 10
CDR3nt: TGCAGCGTTGAAGAAGGATCACACCTCTTC
CDR3aa: CSVEEGSHLF

abundance: many
j_gene: TRBJ1-2
d_gene: TRBD1
v_gene: TRBV11-3
len: 12
CDR3nt: TGTGCCAGCAGCTGGGACAGCCAGGGCTACACCTTC
CDR3aa: CASSWDSQGYTF

abundance: many
j_gene: TRBJ2-5
d_gene: TRBD2
v_gene: TRBV9
len: 18
CDR3nt: TGTGCCAGCAGCGTAGGGGTAGCGGGGTCGAACCTCCAAGAGACCCAGTACTTC
CDR3aa: CASSVGVAGSNLQETQYF

abundance: .
j_gene: TRBJ1-5
d_gene: .
v_gene: TRBV20-1
len: 15
CDR3nt: TGCAGTGCTAGGTCGGGGGCCAGTAGCAATCAGCCCCAGCATTTT
CDR3aa: CSARSGASSNQPQHF

abundance: .
j_gene: TRBJ2-3
d_gene: .
v_gene: TRBV19
len: 15
CDR3nt: TGTGCCACATGTCGGGGGAGTTGGAACACAGATACGCAGTATTTT
CDR3aa: CATCRGSWNTDTQYF

abundance: many
j_gene: TRBJ1-2
d_gene: .
v_gene: TRBV5-1
len: 15
CDR3nt: TGCGCCAGCAGCTTGGCCAGCAGGGATGACTATGGCTACACCTTC
CDR3aa: CASSLASRDDYGYTF

abundance: many
j_gene: TRBJ2-7
d_gene: TRBD1
v_gene: TRBV6-1
len: 16
CDR3nt: TGTGCCAGCAGTACCCGGGCCGGGACAGGGGGCAACGAGCAGTACTTC
CDR3aa: CASSTRAGTGGNEQYF

abundance: many
j_gene: TRBJ1-3
d_gene: TRBD1
v_gene: TRBV19
len: 15
CDR3nt: TGTGCCAGTAGTACCTTACAGGGGGCGGAAAACACCATATATTTT
CDR3aa: CASSTLQGAENTIYF

abundance: many
j_gene: TRBJ2-3
d_gene: .
v_gene: TRBV3-1
len: 16
CDR3nt: TGTGCCAGCAGCCAGTTTCCGGGGTCTAGCACAGATACGCAGTATTTT
CDR3aa: CASSQFPGSSTDTQYF

abundance: many
j_gene: TRBJ1-4
d_gene: .
v_gene: TRBV7-2
len: 16
CDR3nt: TGTGCCAGCAGCTTAGCGTTTAGGGGAGGCGGTGAAAAACTGTTTTTT
CDR3aa: CASSLAFRGGGEKLFF

abundance: many
j_gene: TRBJ1-2
d_gene: .
v_gene: TRBV24-1
len: 13
CDR3nt: TGTGCCACCAGAAAAGGGGTGGACTATGGCTACACCTTC
CDR3aa: CATRKGVDYGYTF

abundance: few
j_gene: TRBJ2-3
d_gene: TRBD1
v_gene: TRBV2
len: 14
CDR3nt: TGTGCCAGCAGTGGACAGGGGGCAACAGATACGCAGTATTTT
CDR3aa: CASSGQGATDTQYF

abundance: many
j_gene: TRBJ2-7
d_gene: .
v_gene: TRBV6-5
len: 15
CDR3nt: TGTGCCAGCAGTTACTCGTTCGAGCTAACCTACGAGCAGTACTTC
CDR3aa: CASSYSFELTYEQYF

abundance: many
j_gene: TRBJ1-3
d_gene: TRBD1
v_gene: TRBV24-1
len: 15
CDR3nt: TGTGCCACCAGTGAGCAGGGGGCGTTTGGAAACACCATATATTTT
CDR3aa: CATSEQGAFGNTIYF

abundance: few
j_gene: TRBJ2-2
d_gene: .
v_gene: TRBV7-2
len: 14
CDR3nt: TGTGCCAGCAGCTTAGCGTATGGCACCGGGGAGCTGTTTTTT
CDR3aa: CASSLAYGTGELFF